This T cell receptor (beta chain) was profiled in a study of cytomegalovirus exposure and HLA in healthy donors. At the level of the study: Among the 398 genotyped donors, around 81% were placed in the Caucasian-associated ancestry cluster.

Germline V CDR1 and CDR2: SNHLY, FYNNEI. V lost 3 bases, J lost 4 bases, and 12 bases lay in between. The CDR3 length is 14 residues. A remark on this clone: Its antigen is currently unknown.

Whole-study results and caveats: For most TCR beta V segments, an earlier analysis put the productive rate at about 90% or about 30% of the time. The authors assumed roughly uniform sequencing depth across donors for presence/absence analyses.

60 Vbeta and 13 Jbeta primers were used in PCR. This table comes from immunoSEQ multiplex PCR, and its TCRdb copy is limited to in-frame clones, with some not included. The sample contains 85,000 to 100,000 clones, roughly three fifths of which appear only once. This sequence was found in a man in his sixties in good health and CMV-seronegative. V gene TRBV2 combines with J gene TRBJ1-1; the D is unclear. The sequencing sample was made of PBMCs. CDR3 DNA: TGTGCCAGCAGTGATTTTGGCAGTTCCACTGAAGCTTTCTTT. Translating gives CASSDFGSSTEAFF.